The 3 T cell receptor beta chains listed next were all sequenced from one sample in a study of post-analysis software for immune sequencing data. Overall study results and limits: Included in a set of about 5 TRBV segments more frequent in patients than controls were TRBV5-6, TRBV5-1 and TRBV20-1.

No cognate antigen is known for these TCRs. Unique-molecular-identifier-tagged TCR beta cDNA libraries were used. TCRdb ran MiXCR on the PCR reads and lists one entry per CDR3 protein. Of 750,000 to 950,000 distinct CDR3 sequences listed, approximately 57% were seen once; the top ten hold about 4.5%. Sequencing input: blood. All receptors come from a girl under 18 with multiple sclerosis.

V usage is TRBV6-1 and J usage is TRBJ1-1, with D perhaps matching TRBD1 (6 bases). CDR3 length equals 13 residues. From germline, CDR1 is MNHNS and CDR2 SASEGT. With 6 bases removed from V and 4 bases from J, the gap between germline ends came to 12 bases. CDR3 nucleotides: TGTGCCAGCAGCCCGACAGGTTTCACTGAAGCTTTCTTT. It yields the protein CASSPTGFTEAFF.

About this clonotype: Compared with germline, one end of the junction differs, possibly owing to a read error. The V gene is TRBV5-1, the J gene TRBJ2-3; weak D call: TRBD2 (6 bases). Germline loops: CDR1 SGHRS, CDR2 YFSETQ. CDR3 length: 15 residues. In nucleotides, the CDR3 is TGTGCCAGCAGTTTACGGGGGACCTACACAGATACGCAGTATTTT. This gives the protein CASSLRGTYTDTQYF. The full variable domain, rest sourced from reference TRBV5-1 and TRBJ2-3, is KAGVTQTPRYLIKTRGQQVTLSCSPISGHRSVSWYQQTPGQGLQFLFEYFSETQRNKGNFPGRFSGRQFSNSRSEMNVSTLELGDSALYLCASSLRGTYTDTQYFGPGTRLTVL.

The V call is TRBV4-2, the J call TRBJ2-1; possible D gene TRBD2, 5 bases. V was shortened by 2 bases and J by 8 bases, with 10 bases between the two germline ends. Germline loops: CDR1 LGHNA, CDR2 YNFKEQ. This CDR3 contains 13 residues. CDR3: CASSQPGEHEQFF. The DNA of the CDR3 is TGTGCCAGCAGCCAACCTGGGGAGCATGAGCAGTTCTTC.